This is a list of T cell receptor beta chains from one sample in a study of technical replicates of blood from several donors. Sequencing was performed with immunoSEQ multiplex PCR; in TCRdb, only in-frame clones are kept and a portion is missing. In the table there are about 100,000 clones, approximately 96% of which are singletons. The sequenced sample was T cells isolated from PBMCs. These receptors came from a human donor in good health. Both conserved end residues are part of each CDR3. A D gene is named only where the DNA matches it firmly. Clone sizes are given selectively: once, few, many, or a class where the clone is expanded.

>15|TRBD1|TRBV30|TRBJ1-1|NA
CAWSPPDRVNTEAFF
TGTGCCTGGAGTCCCCCGGACAGGGTGAACACTGAAGCTTTCTTT
>12|NA|TRBV12-5|TRBJ1-5|NA
CASGLGSQPQHF
TGTGCTAGTGGTTTAGGGAGTCAGCCCCAGCATTTT
>16|TRBD1|TRBV7-8|TRBJ1-5|NA
CASSLWTGDSNQPQHF
TGTGCCAGCAGCTTATGGACAGGCGATAGCAATCAGCCCCAGCATTTT
>14|NA|TRBV6-5|TRBJ1-2|NA
CASSPLDRNYGYTF
TGTGCCAGCAGTCCCCTGGACAGAAACTATGGCTACACCTTC
>14|NA|TRBV9|TRBJ1-1|NA
CASSVSGGTTEAFF
TGTGCCAGCAGCGTATCGGGGGGAACCACTGAAGCTTTCTTT
>15|NA|TRBV6-6|TRBJ1-2|NA
CASSYSSYGDYGYTF
TGTGCCAGCAGTTACTCGAGCTACGGGGACTATGGCTACACCTTC
>17|NA|TRBV15|TRBJ1-1|NA
CATSSWETGQGYTEAFF
TGTGCCACCAGCAGCTGGGAAACGGGGCAGGGGTACACTGAAGCTTTCTTT
>16|TRBD1|TRBV28|TRBJ2-7|once
CASSTMDRGSSYEQYF
TGTGCCAGCAGTACCATGGACAGGGGAAGCTCCTACGAGCAGTACTTC
>17|NA|TRBV11-2|TRBJ2-5|NA
CASSLDLRLGVRETQYF
TGTGCCAGCAGCTTAGATCTCAGGCTAGGGGTACGAGAGACCCAGTACTTC
>13|NA|TRBV27|TRBJ2-1|NA
CASSLWSGNEQFF
TGTGCCAGCAGTTTATGGTCCGGTAATGAGCAGTTCTTC
>16|TRBD1|TRBV5-6|TRBJ2-2|NA
CASSLLQTGGIGELFF
TGTGCCAGCAGCTTGCTACAGACAGGGGGTATCGGGGAGCTGTTTTTT
>14|NA|TRBV11-1|TRBJ2-3|NA
CASSLWRARDTQYF
TGTGCCAGCAGCCTCTGGAGGGCCCGGGATACGCAGTATTTT
>14|TRBD2|TRBV28|TRBJ2-2|NA
CATGTRLNTGELFF
TGTGCCACCGGGACTAGACTAAACACCGGGGAGCTGTTTTTT
>17|TRBD1|TRBV5-8|TRBJ1-5|NA
CASTQGTGPTGNQPQHF
TGTGCCAGCACCCAGGGGACAGGGCCTACGGGCAATCAGCCCCAGCATTTT
>16|TRBD1|TRBV28|TRBJ2-1|NA
CASSLRTGGTYNEQFF
TGTGCCAGCAGTTTGCGGACAGGGGGCACCTACAATGAGCAGTTCTTC
>15|NA|TRBV6-6|TRBJ2-5|NA
CASSYGRGAGETQYF
TGTGCCAGCAGTTACGGCCGGGGGGCCGGGGAGACCCAGTACTTC
>14|NA|TRBV29-1|TRBJ2-7|NA
CSVVVLGGPYEQYF
TGCAGCGTTGTGGTCCTAGGGGGACCCTACGAGCAGTACTTC
>17|TRBD1|TRBV4-1|TRBJ1-5|NA
CASSQVINTGGFQPQHF
TGCGCCAGCAGCCAAGTGATCAATACAGGGGGCTTTCAGCCCCAGCATTTT
>15|NA|TRBV21-1|TRBJ2-1|once
CASSNRDRCGNEQFF
TGTGCCAGCAGCAACCGGGACAGGTGTGGGAATGAGCAGTTCTTC
>16|NA|TRBV4-1|TRBJ2-2|NA
CASSQDSYVRTGELFF
TGCGCCAGCAGCCAAGATAGCTACGTTCGTACCGGGGAGCTGTTTTTT
>13|NA|TRBV2|TRBJ2-7|NA
CALVGVRTNEQYF
TGTGCTCTCGTCGGGGTGCGGACCAACGAGCAGTACTTC
>15|NA|TRBV9|TRBJ2-5|NA
CASSVGLLLWETQYF
TGTGCCAGCAGCGTTGGACTTCTGCTTTGGGAGACCCAGTACTTC
>14|NA|TRBV7-9|TRBJ1-1|NA
CASSFRTANTEAFF
TGTGCCAGCAGCTTCAGGACAGCGAACACTGAAGCTTTCTTT
>17|NA|TRBV11-3|TRBJ2-2|once
CASSPSPGNSNTGELFF
TGTGCCAGCAGCCCCTCGCCGGGGAATTCGAACACCGGGGAGCTGTTTTTT
>11|NA|TRBV20-1|TRBJ1-3|NA
CTSGGGNTIYF
TGCACTAGCGGGGGCGGAAACACCATATATTTT
>15|TRBD2|TRBV6-5|TRBJ2-1|NA
CASSYSLAGLNEQFF
TGTGCCAGCAGTTACTCGCTAGCGGGACTAAATGAGCAGTTCTTC
>16|TRBD1|TRBV9|TRBJ2-3|NA
CASSVELDRGTDTQYF
TGTGCCAGCAGCGTAGAACTAGACAGGGGAACAGATACGCAGTATTTT
>14|NA|TRBV6-6|TRBJ1-5|NA
CASSYNPGGRPQHF
TGTGCCAGCAGTTACAATCCCGGCGGGAGGCCCCAGCATTTT
>14|NA|TRBV5-1|TRBJ2-5|NA
CASSLGQQQETQYF
TGCGCCAGCAGCTTGGGACAGCAACAAGAGACCCAGTACTTC
>13|NA|TRBV5-6|TRBJ2-1|NA
CASSLKIGNEQFF
TGTGCCAGCAGCTTGAAGATCGGCAATGAGCAGTTCTTC
>15|NA|TRBV9|TRBJ2-5|NA
CASSVEILVQETQYF
TGTGCCAGCAGCGTAGAGATCCTAGTTCAGGAGACCCAGTACTTC
>14|NA|TRBV2|TRBJ2-7|NA
CASLIPPYSYEQYF
TGTGCCAGCCTAATCCCCCCCTACTCCTACGAGCAGTACTTC
>11|TRBD2|TRBV6-6|TRBJ2-7|NA
CASTERGEQYF
TGTGCCAGCACTGAGCGGGGCGAGCAGTACTTC
>14|NA|TRBV2|TRBJ1-5|NA
CASTLTHLNQPQHF
TGTGCCAGCACCCTGACACACCTCAATCAGCCCCAGCATTTT
>12|NA|TRBV5-4|TRBJ2-7|NA
CASSLGHYEQYF
TGTGCCAGCAGCTTGGGTCACTACGAGCAGTACTTC
>16|NA|TRBV5-1|TRBJ1-1|NA
CASSSRAQVRNTEAFF
TGCGCCAGCAGCTCGCGGGCCCAGGTAAGGAACACTGAAGCTTTCTTT
>14|NA|TRBV27|TRBJ1-2|NA
CASSLAASNYGYTF
TGTGCCAGCAGTTTAGCGGCATCGAACTATGGCTACACCTTC
>15|NA|TRBV27|TRBJ2-2|NA
CASSTINGPVGELFF
TGTGCCAGCAGTACCATTAATGGGCCGGTCGGGGAGCTGTTTTTT
>19|TRBD2|TRBV13|TRBJ2-3|once
CASSLVPSGGGVGTDTQYF
TGTGCCAGCAGCTTAGTTCCTAGCGGAGGAGGTGTGGGCACAGATACGCAGTATTTT
>15|TRBD1|TRBV4-2|TRBJ1-4|NA
CASSPGGGIGEKLFF
TGTGCCAGCAGTCCAGGAGGGGGCATAGGGGAAAAACTGTTTTTT
>13|NA|TRBV10-3|TRBJ2-7|NA
CAISTPLSDEQYF
TGTGCCATCAGCACCCCCCTATCCGACGAGCAGTACTTC
>17|TRBD2|TRBV7-9|TRBJ2-1|once
CASSYVENSGKGWEQFF
TGTGCCAGCAGCTACGTGGAAAATAGCGGGAAAGGTTGGGAGCAGTTCTTC
>15|TRBD1|TRBV7-8|TRBJ2-7|once
CASSQVGTGAYEQYF
TGTGCCAGCAGCCAAGTAGGGACAGGGGCCTACGAGCAGTACTTC
>15|TRBD2|TRBV14|TRBJ2-7|NA
CASSQEGGRVNEQYF
TGTGCCAGCAGCCAAGAGGGGGGGAGGGTCAACGAGCAGTACTTC
>12|NA|TRBV19|TRBJ1-2|NA
CASSIGQAGYTF
TGTGCCAGTAGTATAGGACAGGCTGGCTACACCTTC
>13|NA|TRBV27|TRBJ2-7|NA
CASSAFRGNEQYF
TGTGCCAGCAGTGCGTTCCGAGGGAACGAGCAGTACTTC
>15|NA|TRBV7-2|TRBJ2-7|NA
CASSLDPEGRREQYF
TGTGCCAGCAGCTTAGACCCGGAGGGGCGGAGGGAGCAGTACTTC
>14|NA|TRBV7-9|TRBJ2-3|NA
CASSGQEGADTQYF
TGTGCCAGCAGCGGTCAGGAAGGGGCAGATACGCAGTATTTT
>13|NA|TRBV5-1|TRBJ1-1|NA
CASSFGGETEAFF
TGCGCCAGCAGCTTTGGGGGCGAAACTGAAGCTTTCTTT
>16|NA|TRBV6-5|TRBJ2-1|NA
CASSYSVGEAYNEQFF
TGTGCCAGCAGTTACTCGGTCGGAGAGGCCTACAATGAGCAGTTCTTC
>12|NA|TRBV5-6|TRBJ1-2|NA
CASSLGGSGYTF
TGTGCCAGCAGCTTGGGCGGGTCTGGCTACACCTTC
>12|NA|TRBV19|TRBJ1-1|NA
CAVLRSETEAFF
TGTGCCGTACTAAGATCGGAAACTGAAGCTTTCTTT